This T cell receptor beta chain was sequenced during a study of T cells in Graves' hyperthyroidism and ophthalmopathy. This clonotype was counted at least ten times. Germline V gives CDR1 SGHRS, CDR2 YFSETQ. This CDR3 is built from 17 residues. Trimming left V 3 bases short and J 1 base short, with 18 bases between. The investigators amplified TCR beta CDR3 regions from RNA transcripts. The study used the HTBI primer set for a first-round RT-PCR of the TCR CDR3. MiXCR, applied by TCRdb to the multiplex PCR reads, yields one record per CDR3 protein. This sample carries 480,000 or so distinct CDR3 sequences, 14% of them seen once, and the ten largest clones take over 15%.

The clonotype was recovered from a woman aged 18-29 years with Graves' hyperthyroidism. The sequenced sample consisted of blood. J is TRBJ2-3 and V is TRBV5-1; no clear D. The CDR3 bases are TGCGCCAGCAGCTCGACGGCTGGCGCGGATGGCACAGATACGCAGTATTTT. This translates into CASSSTAGADGTDTQYF.